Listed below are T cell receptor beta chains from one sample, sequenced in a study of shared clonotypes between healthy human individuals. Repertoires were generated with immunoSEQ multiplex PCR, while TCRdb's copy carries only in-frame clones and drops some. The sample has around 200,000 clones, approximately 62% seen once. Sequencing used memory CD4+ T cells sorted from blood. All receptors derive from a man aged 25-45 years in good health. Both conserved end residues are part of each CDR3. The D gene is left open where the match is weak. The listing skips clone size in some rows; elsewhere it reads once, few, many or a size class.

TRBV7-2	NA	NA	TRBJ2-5	CAGSRTSSQETQYF	TGTGCCGGCAGCCGCACTAGCAGCCAAGAGACCCAGTACTTC
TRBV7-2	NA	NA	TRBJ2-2	CASSSMSANTGELFF	TGTGCCAGCAGCTCGATGAGCGCTAACACCGGGGAGCTGTTTTTT
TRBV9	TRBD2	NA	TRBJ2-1	CASSPGASGSSYNEQFF	TGTGCCAGCAGCCCTGGGGCTAGCGGGAGCTCCTACAATGAGCAGTTCTTC
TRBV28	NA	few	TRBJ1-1	CASSLKATTEAFF	TGTGCCAGCAGTTTAAAGGCAACCACTGAAGCTTTCTTT
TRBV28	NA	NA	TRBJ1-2	CASSFGQDGYTF	TGTGCCAGCAGTTTCGGGCAGGATGGCTACACCTTC
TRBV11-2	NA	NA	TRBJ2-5	CASSLASSGWRGQETQYF	TGTGCCAGCAGCTTAGCTTCTTCTGGGTGGAGGGGCCAAGAGACCCAGTACTTC
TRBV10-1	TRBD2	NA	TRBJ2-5	CASSDGIGLAGQETQYF	TGCGCCAGCAGTGATGGTATCGGACTAGCGGGCCAAGAGACCCAGTACTTC
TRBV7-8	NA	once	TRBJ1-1	CASSGYDGTEAFF	TGTGCCAGCAGCGGGTATGACGGTACTGAAGCTTTCTTT
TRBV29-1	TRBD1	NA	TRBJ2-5	CSVVTGGERETQYF	TGCAGCGTTGTGACAGGGGGTGAGCGGGAGACCCAGTACTTC
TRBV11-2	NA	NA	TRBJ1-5	CASSLDRSGQPQHF	TGTGCCAGCAGCTTAGACCGGAGTGGTCAGCCCCAGCATTTT
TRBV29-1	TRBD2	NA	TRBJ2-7	CSVRGSSGRGRSYEQYF	TGCAGCGTTCGCGGGTCTAGCGGGAGGGGGAGGTCCTACGAGCAGTACTTC
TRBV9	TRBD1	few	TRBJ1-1	CASSVDRGGTMNTEAFF	TGTGCCAGCAGCGTTGACAGGGGTGGGACTATGAACACTGAAGCTTTCTTT
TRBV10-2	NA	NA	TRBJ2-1	CASSEVRGEQFF	TGCGCCAGCAGTGAGGTCAGGGGTGAGCAGTTCTTC
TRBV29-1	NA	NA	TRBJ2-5	CSVEEFGRAGRGLQETQYF	TGCAGCGTTGAAGAATTCGGACGTGCGGGCAGGGGCCTCCAAGAGACCCAGTACTTC
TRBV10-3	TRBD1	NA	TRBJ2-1	CAISESAGQGVGEQFF	TGTGCCATCAGTGAGTCGGCGGGACAGGGGGTTGGTGAGCAGTTCTTC
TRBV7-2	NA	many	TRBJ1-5	CASSSWGSSNQPQHF	TGTGCCAGCAGCTCTTGGGGGTCAAGCAATCAGCCCCAGCATTTT
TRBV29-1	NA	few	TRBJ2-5	CSAIAVDPMETQYF	TGCAGCGCGATAGCGGTCGACCCCATGGAGACCCAGTACTTC
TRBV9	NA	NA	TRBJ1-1	CASSVEYRNTEAFF	TGTGCCAGCAGCGTAGAGTACAGGAACACTGAAGCTTTCTTT
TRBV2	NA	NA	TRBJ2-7	CASSGGHGGYEQYF	TGTGCCAGCAGCGGCGGACACGGCGGGTACGAGCAGTACTTC
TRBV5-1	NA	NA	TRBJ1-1	CASSLGAVMNTEAFF	TGCGCCAGCAGCTTGGGGGCAGTGATGAACACTGAAGCTTTCTTT
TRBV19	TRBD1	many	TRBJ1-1	CASRILGQGVGRDTEAFF	TGTGCCAGTAGGATCCTGGGACAGGGGGTAGGCCGGGACACTGAAGCTTTCTTT
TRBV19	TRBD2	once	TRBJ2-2	CASSIGTSGYTGELFF	TGTGCCAGTAGTATCGGGACTAGCGGTTACACCGGGGAGCTGTTTTTT
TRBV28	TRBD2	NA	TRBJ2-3	CASGTSGRITTDTQYF	TGTGCCAGCGGGACTAGCGGGAGAATTACCACAGATACGCAGTATTTT
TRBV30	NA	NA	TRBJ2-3	CAWRTLLTAPDTQYF	TGTGCCTGGAGGACACTACTCACCGCCCCAGATACGCAGTATTTT
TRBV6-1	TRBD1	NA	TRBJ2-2	CASPGTANTGELFF	TGTGCCAGCCCCGGGACAGCGAACACCGGGGAGCTGTTTTTT